The clone carrying this T cell receptor beta chain was found many times. Its antigen is as yet unknown. Arm-PCR of CDR3 regions and iRepertoire HTBI primers were the basis on which TCR beta libraries were built. One entry per CDR3 protein, called by TCRdb with MiXCR from the multiplex PCR reads. Of 550,000 or so distinct CDR3 sequences listed, around 11% are singletons. Time point of the sample: newly diagnosed GD, antithyroid drugs for less than 3 months. Preparation of the TCR library used RNA extracted from PBMCs. The sample is drawn from a study of regulatory T cells in long-lasting Graves disease. Notes on the study in general: It was in persistent disease that TRBV28, TRBJ1-2 and TRBJ2-5 were favored.

Germline V gene lookup returns CDR1 SGDLS and CDR2 YYNGEE. This CDR3 comprises 15 residues. Trimming left V 4 bases short and J 1 base short, with 14 bases between. A further study also used this sample, focusing on T cells in Graves' hyperthyroidism and ophthalmopathy. That source reports: Each diagnosis drew on symptoms, thyroxine, TRAb, thyroid ultrasound and orbital computed tomography findings. With the HTBI primer set, the TCR CDR3 went through a first round of RT-PCR.

The receptor was isolated from a woman aged 25 to 39 with Graves disease. Sequences were derived from peripheral blood mononuclear cells (PBMCs), sampled at new diagnosis, from a patient treated with antithyroid drugs. V usage is TRBV9 and J usage is TRBJ1-1; weak D call: TRBD1 (5 bases). The CDR3 DNA sequence: TGTGCCAGCAGCTTACCGGGACGGCAGAACACTGAAGCTTTCTTT. Encoded protein: CASSLPGRQNTEAFF.